A single sample is the source of the 5 T cell receptor beta chains below, sequenced in a study of cytomegalovirus exposure and HLA in healthy donors. Primers included in the PCR were 60 Vbeta and 13 Jbeta primers. Sequencing used immunoSEQ multiplex PCR; TCRdb keeps in-frame clones, though not all of them. The sample contains 120,000 or so clones, over 70% of which appear only once. Sequences were obtained from PBMCs. The receptors here all came from a woman aged 40 to 55 in good health and CMV-seronegative.

The rearrangement links TRBV7-3 to TRBJ2-1; 10 nucleotides line up with TRBD2. This CDR3 is built from 17 residues. Germline values: CDR1 SGHTA, CDR2 FQGTGA. V shed 5 bases, J shed 9 bases, and the junction held 16 bases outside the gene matches. The CDR3 loop is CASSGQPGLAQGGEQFF. DNA for the CDR3: TGTGCCAGCAGCGGGCAACCGGGACTAGCGCAGGGAGGTGAGCAGTTCTTC.

The CDR3 nucleotides read TGTGCCAGCAGCTTAGAGGATTCTAGCGGGTATTCCTACGAGCAGTACTTC. Translating gives CASSLEDSSGYSYEQYF. The V gene is TRBV7-2, the J gene TRBJ2-7; 8 bases are shared with TRBD2. CDR1 and CDR2 (germline): SGHTA, FQGNSA. V was pared by 1 base and J by 1 base, with 9 bases of the junction left unmatched. The CDR3 extends over 17 amino acids.

This clone was found once. V usage is TRBV13 and J usage is TRBJ2-1, with 9 bases fitting TRBD2. This CDR3 spans 14 amino acids. V was pared by 5 bases and J by 12 bases, with 11 bases of the junction left unmatched. Germline CDR1 PRHDT, CDR2 FYEKMQ (reference sequence). The CDR3 protein is CASSPGTSFGGQFF. As DNA, the CDR3 is TGTGCCAGCAGCCCCGGGACTAGCTTTGGTGGGCAGTTCTTC.

V and J are TRBV5-1 and TRBJ2-7; tentative D call: TRBD2 (5 bases). The V end was cut by 4 bases, the J end by 7 bases, with 21 bases between. The germline V gene encodes CDR1 SGHRS and CDR2 YFSETQ. The CDR3 length is 15 residues. The chain's CDR3 is CASSLRTSHEGEQYF. The CDR3 region has the DNA TGCGCCAGCAGCCTTAGGACTTCCCACGAAGGAGAGCAGTACTTC.

V usage is TRBV5-6 and J usage is TRBJ1-1; D is undetermined. Germline V CDR1 and CDR2: SGHDT, YYEEEE. There are 14 residues in the CDR3. Trimming cost V 2 bases and J 3 bases, with 11 bases left between them. The CDR3 nucleotides are TGTGCCAGCAGCTTTGGGTCCGGGGACACTGAAGCTTTCTTT. Translated, it gives CASSFGSGDTEAFF.